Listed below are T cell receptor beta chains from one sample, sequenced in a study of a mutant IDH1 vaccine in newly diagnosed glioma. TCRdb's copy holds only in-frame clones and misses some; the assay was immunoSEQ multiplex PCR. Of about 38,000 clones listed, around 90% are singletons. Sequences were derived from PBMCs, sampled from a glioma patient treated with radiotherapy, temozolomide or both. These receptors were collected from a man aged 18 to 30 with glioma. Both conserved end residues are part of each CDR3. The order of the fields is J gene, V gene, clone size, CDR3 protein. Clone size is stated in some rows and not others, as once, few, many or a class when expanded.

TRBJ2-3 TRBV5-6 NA CASSRPPGKQYF
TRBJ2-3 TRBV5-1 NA CASSLARPSGDTQYF
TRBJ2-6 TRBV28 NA CASSIQSGANVLTF
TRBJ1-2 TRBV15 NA CATSRPRTRTSNYGYTF
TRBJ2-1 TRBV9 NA CASSARGLDPAYNEQFF
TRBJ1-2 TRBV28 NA CASSLNRGPYGYTF
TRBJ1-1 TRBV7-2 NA CASSLVSGGNTEAFF
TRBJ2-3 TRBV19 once CASSPQRLGGDTQYF
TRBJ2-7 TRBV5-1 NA CASSYRTGSYEQYF
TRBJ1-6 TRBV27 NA CASSPPGRPNSPLHF
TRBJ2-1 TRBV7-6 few CASSSRDRGTQFF
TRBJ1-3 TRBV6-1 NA CASSNQAYSGNTIYF
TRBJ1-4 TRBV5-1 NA CASSLAGSNEKLFF
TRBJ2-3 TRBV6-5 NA CASSYDRSTDTQYF
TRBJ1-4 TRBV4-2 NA CASSATRTGTNEKLFF
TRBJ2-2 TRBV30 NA CAWKRGNTGELFF
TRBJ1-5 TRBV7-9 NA CASSGTGGSSNQPQHF
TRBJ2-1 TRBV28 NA CASSSGTSGSYNEQFF
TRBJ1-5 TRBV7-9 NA CASSSLQGTQHF
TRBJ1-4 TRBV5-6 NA CASSFSGAEKLFF
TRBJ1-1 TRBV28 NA CASSQTGEGANTEAFF
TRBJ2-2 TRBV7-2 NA CASSKRTVSGELFF
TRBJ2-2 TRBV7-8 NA CASSFQTGPGELFF
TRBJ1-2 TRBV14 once CASSQLGRRSNYGYTF
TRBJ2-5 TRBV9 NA CASSVLTGGETQYF
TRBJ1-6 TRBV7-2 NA CASSLVGPGNSPLHF
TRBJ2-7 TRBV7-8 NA CASSKQGAHEQYF
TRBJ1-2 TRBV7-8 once CASSPRTGPNYGYTF
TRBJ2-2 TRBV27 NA CASREGANTGELFF
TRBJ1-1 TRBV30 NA CAWSATNTEAFF
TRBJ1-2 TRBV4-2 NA CASSQGGEGKGNGYTF
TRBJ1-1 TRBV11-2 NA CASSLGGTGPYTEAFF